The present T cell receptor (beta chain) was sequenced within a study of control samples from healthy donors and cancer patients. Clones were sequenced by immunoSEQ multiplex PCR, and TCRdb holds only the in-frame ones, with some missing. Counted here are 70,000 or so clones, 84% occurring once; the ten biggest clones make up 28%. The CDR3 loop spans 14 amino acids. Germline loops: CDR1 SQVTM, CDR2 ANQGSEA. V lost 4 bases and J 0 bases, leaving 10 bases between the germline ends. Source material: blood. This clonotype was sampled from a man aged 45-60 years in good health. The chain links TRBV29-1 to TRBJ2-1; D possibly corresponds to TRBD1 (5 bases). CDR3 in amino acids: CSVAGWSSYNEQFF. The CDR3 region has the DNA TGCAGCGTTGCAGGGTGGAGCTCCTACAATGAGCAGTTCTTC.